The clone carrying this TCR beta chain appeared a single time. The CDR3 spans 15 residues. Germline-derived CDR1 and CDR2 are SGHRS and YFSETQ. After removal of 1 base from V and 4 bases from J, the junction contained 3 bases not matched to a gene. The data were taken from a study of blood T cell repertoires in COVID-19. Study context: The study drew acute and convalescent COVID-19 samples from the United States, Italy and Spain. The analysed material was cDNA or gDNA that came from T cells, B-cell-depleted T cells, or PBMCs.

Authors' data handling: Amplification from reference gene primers served as the basis for estimated nucleated cell counts. Measured with immunoSEQ multiplex PCR; TCRdb has only the in-frame clones, and not every one. V, J and clone size are those of that table, while D and trimming were read from the DNA. In the table there are more than 35,000 clones, about 82% of which are singletons. V gene TRBV5-1 combines with J gene TRBJ2-2; TRBD2 matches at 8 bases. The clonotype comes from a human donor in a cohort sampled during active COVID-19. The sequenced sample consisted of peripheral blood. CDR3 protein: CASSLSGRGTGELFF. CDR3 in DNA: TGCGCCAGCAGCTTGTCCGGGAGGGGCACCGGGGAGCTGTTTTTT.